A single sample is the source of the 9 T cell receptor beta chains below, sequenced in a study of blood T cell repertoires in COVID-19. Clones were sequenced by immunoSEQ multiplex PCR, and TCRdb holds only the in-frame ones, with some missing. The sample carries 300,000 to 400,000 clones, roughly nine tenths recorded once. Specimen: peripheral blood. These receptors originate from a woman aged 30 to 39 with COVID-19, enrolled during active disease.

This chain joins TRBV29-1 and TRBJ2-3; 7 bases agree with TRBD1. Germline CDR1 reads SQVTM; CDR2 reads ANQGSEA. This CDR3 region has 13 residues. V gave up 4 bases and J gave up 2 bases; unmatched junction bases: 3. In DNA form, the CDR3 reads TGCAGCGTTGTAGGGGGCAACACAGATACGCAGTATTTT. Its translation: CSVVGGNTDTQYF.

The chain joins TRBV5-4 to TRBJ1-2; the D gene is possibly TRBD1 (6 bases). Germline CDR1 SGHNT, CDR2 YYREEE (reference sequence). The CDR3 spans 15 residues. Trimming shortened V by 3 bases and J by 8 bases, and 20 bases separated the two germline ends. The CDR3 reads CASSSGTLRPMGYTF. The CDR3, as DNA: TGTGCCAGCAGCTCCGGGACACTGCGTCCTATGGGCTACACCTTC.

The CDR3: CASSLDRGSANTF. Here the CDR3 DNA reads TGCGCCAGCAGCTTGGACAGGGGATCGGCCAACACCTTC. V gene TRBV5-1 combines with J gene TRBJ1-2, with 7 bases matching TRBD1. The CDR3 extends over 13 amino acids. Per the germline V gene, CDR1 is SGHRS and CDR2 is YFSETQ. Losses at the gene ends were 0 bases for V and 12 bases for J; bases not matched to a gene: 8. Full variable domain (remainder filled in from reference TRBV5-1 and TRBJ1-2): KAGVTQTPRYLIKTRGQQVTLSCSPISGHRSVSWYQQTPGQGLQFLFEYFSETQRNKGNFPGRFSGRQFSNSRSEMNVSTLELGDSALYLCASSLDRGSANTFGSGTRLTVV.

This chain uses TRBV19 with TRBJ2-3; the D is unclear. The length of the CDR3 is 12 residues. The V end lost 10 bases, the J end lost 0 bases, and 8 bases lay between the germline ends. In germline, CDR1 is LNHDA, CDR2 SQIVND (reference sequence). The chain's CDR3 is CATYGSTDTQYF. Written as DNA, the CDR3 is TGTGCCACCTACGGGAGCACAGATACGCAGTATTTT.

The chain combines TRBV6-4 with TRBJ2-3; the match to TRBD2 covers 11 bases. Germline V gene sequence: CDR1 MRHNA, CDR2 SNTAGT. V gave up 0 bases and J gave up 4 bases; unmatched junction bases: 0. The CDR3 covers 15 residues. The CDR3 DNA is TGTGCCAGCAGTGACTCACTAGCGGGAGCAGATACGCAGTATTTT. Translated, it gives CASSDSLAGADTQYF.

As regards this clone: A much larger clone lies one base from this, so it may be a read error. Other DNA sequences from this sample encode an identical CDR3 as well. The CDR3 bases are TGTGCCGGCTGGAGGGATCTAAACACTGAAGCGTTCTTT. Translating it yields CAGWRDLNTEAFF. V usage is TRBV2 and J usage is TRBJ1-1; no clear D gene. The CDR3 loop spans 13 amino acids. Germline V lookup: CDR1 SNHLY, CDR2 FYNNEI.

This clone has just one count. The CDR3 region has the DNA TGTGCCAGCAGCTTAGGGACAGGGGGCGGCTGGGAGCCCCAGCATTTT. It translates to CASSLGTGGGWEPQHF. The rearrangement joins TRBV7-9 to TRBJ1-5; TRBD1 aligns across 11 bases. This CDR3 comprises 16 residues. Germline lookup yields CDR1 SEHNR and CDR2 FQNEAQ (reference sequence). Losses at the gene ends were 1 base for V and 8 bases for J; bases not matched to a gene: 7.

V usage is TRBV11-2 and J usage is TRBJ2-7; perhaps TRBD2 as D (6 bases). Germline CDR1 and CDR2: SGHAT and FQNNGV. This CDR3 is built from 12 residues. V shed 5 bases and J shed 5 bases, with 10 bases lying between them. The CDR3 sequence: CASSGGLNEQYF. DNA for the CDR3: TGTGCCAGCAGCGGGGGACTCAACGAGCAGTACTTC.

The chain joins TRBV28 to TRBJ2-2; a weak D match, TRBD1 (6 bases). Trimming shortened V by 5 bases and J by 8 bases, and 12 bases separated the two germline ends. This CDR3 contains 13 residues. The germline CDR1 and CDR2 sequences are MDHEN and SYDVKM. The CDR3 DNA follows: TGTGCCAGCAGTCACAGGGTCTCTGGGGAGCTGTTTTTT. This codes for CASSHRVSGELFF.